This T cell receptor (beta chain) is drawn from a study of regulatory T cells in long-lasting Graves disease. General study results and limits: Investigators studied peripheral blood only, not thyroid tissue.

About this clonotype itself: What it binds is unknown.

The time point denotes: newly diagnosed GD, antithyroid drugs for less than 3 months. The authors made the TCR library using RNA they extracted from PBMCs. Relying on iRepertoire HTBI primers and Arm-PCR of CDR3 regions, the team built TCR beta libraries. One entry per CDR3 protein results from TCRdb running MiXCR on the multiplex PCR reads. Found here are over 400,000 distinct CDR3 sequences, 14% of them singletons; the top ten hold about 15%. This CDR3 has 14 residues. Trimming pared 0 bases from V and 2 bases from J, leaving 6 bases between. CDR1 is SGHRS, CDR2 YFSETQ, per germline. The same sample was also studied in work on T cells in Graves' hyperthyroidism and ophthalmopathy. That publication notes: Stable Graves' hyperthyroidism meant no ophthalmopathy progression within 18 months.

The chain links TRBV5-1 to TRBJ2-1; either TRBD1 or TRBD2 may supply D (5 bases each). The sequencing here drew on peripheral blood mononuclear cells (PBMCs), taken at new diagnosis, from a patient treated with antithyroid drugs. This clonotype was sampled from a woman aged 45-59 years with Graves disease. As DNA, the CDR3 is TGCGCCAGCAGCTTGGGGGACCCCTACAATGAGCAGTTCTTC. Its protein is CASSLGDPYNEQFF. Complete variable domain (other parts from reference TRBV5-1 and TRBJ2-1): KAGVTQTPRYLIKTRGQQVTLSCSPISGHRSVSWYQQTPGQGLQFLFEYFSETQRNKGNFPGRFSGRQFSNSRSEMNVSTLELGDSALYLCASSLGDPYNEQFFGPGTRLTVL.